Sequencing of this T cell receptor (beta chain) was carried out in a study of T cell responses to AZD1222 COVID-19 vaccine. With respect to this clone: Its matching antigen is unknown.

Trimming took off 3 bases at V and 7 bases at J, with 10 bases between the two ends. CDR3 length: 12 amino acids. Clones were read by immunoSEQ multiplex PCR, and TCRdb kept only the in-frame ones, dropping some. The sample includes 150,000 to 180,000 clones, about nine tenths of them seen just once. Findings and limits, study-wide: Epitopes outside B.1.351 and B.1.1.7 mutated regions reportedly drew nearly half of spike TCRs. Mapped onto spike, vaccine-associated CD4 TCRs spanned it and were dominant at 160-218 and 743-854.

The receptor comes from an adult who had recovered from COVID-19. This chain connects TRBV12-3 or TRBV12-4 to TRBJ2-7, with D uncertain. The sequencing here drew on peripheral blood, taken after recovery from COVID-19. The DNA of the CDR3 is TGTGCCAGCAGTTTGAACAAAAGGGAGCAGTACTTC. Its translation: CASSLNKREQYF.